The 32 T cell receptor beta chains below were found in one sample sequenced in a study of T cell responses to AZD1222 COVID-19 vaccine. Profiling relied on immunoSEQ multiplex PCR, and the TCRdb table lists in-frame clones only, not all of them. The sample yields approximately 180,000 clones, 85% to 95% seen once. Sequencing used peripheral blood, obtained 28 days after the second dose of the MenACWY control vaccine. Receptors were obtained from an adult who received the MenACWY meningococcal vaccine as a control.

V usage is TRBV6-6 and J usage is TRBJ1-2; no definite D call. V dropped 2 bases and J dropped 2 bases, with 9 bases sitting between them. The CDR3 has 14 residues. Germline lookup yields CDR1 MNHNY and CDR2 SVGAGI (reference sequence). CDR3 loop: CASSYNTGNYGYTF. The DNA of the CDR3 is TGTGCCAGCAGTTACAATACGGGAAACTATGGCTACACCTTC.

The rearrangement uses TRBV7-9 and TRBJ1-2, with 8 bases identical to TRBD1. V dropped 1 base and J dropped 2; count of bases not matched to a gene: 6. Germline loops: CDR1 SEHNR, CDR2 FQNEAQ (reference sequence). This CDR3 comprises 16 residues. This CDR3 reads CASSLDAGGDNYGYTF. CDR3 coding DNA: TGTGCCAGCAGCTTAGATGCAGGGGGCGACAACTATGGCTACACCTTC. Using reference TRBV7-9 and TRBJ1-2 for the parts outside the CDR3, the full variable domain is DTGVSQNPRHKITKRGQNVTFRCDPISEHNRLYWYRQTLGQGPEFLTYFQNEAQLEKSRLLSDRFSAERPKGSFSTLEIQRTEQGDSAMYLCASSLDAGGDNYGYTFGSGTRLTVV.

The chain joins TRBV10-3 to TRBJ1-6; TRBD1 matches 7 bases. This CDR3 region has 15 residues. Germline V gives CDR1 ENHRY, CDR2 SYGVKD. Unmatched junction bases numbered 3, after V lost 0 bases and J lost 7 bases. CDR3 sequence (DNA): TGTGCCATCAGTGAGTCGGGGACAGTGAATTCACCCCTCCACTTT. It specifies CAISESGTVNSPLHF.

The chain links TRBV7-8 to TRBJ1-1; 7 bases are shared with TRBD1. Germline V lookup: CDR1 SGHVS, CDR2 FQNEAQ. This CDR3 contains 15 residues. The ends lost 5 bases at V and 1 base at J; junction bases unmatched: 7. CDR3 in DNA: TGTGCCAGCAGCCACGACAGGGCTTGGAACACTGAAGCTTTCTTT. The encoded protein is CASSHDRAWNTEAFF.

V gene TRBV18 combines with J gene TRBJ2-7; TRBD1 matches at 7 bases. Germline CDR1 reads KGHSH; CDR2 reads LQKENI. This CDR3 is built from 16 residues. The V segment lost 3 bases and the J segment 7 bases; nucleotides outside the gene matches: 15. DNA for the CDR3: TGTGCCAGCTCACCCCCTGGGACAGCCCCCATGGGAGAGCAGTACTTC. It translates to CASSPPGTAPMGEQYF.

The chain joins TRBV11-3 to TRBJ2-5; D is perhaps TRBD2 (6 bases). The germline V and J ends were trimmed by 4 bases and 5 bases, with 23 bases remaining between them. The CDR3 has 17 amino acids. The germline V gene encodes CDR1 SGHNT and CDR2 YENEEA. For the CDR3, the DNA is TGTGCCAGCAGCTATGTCGGGAGAAGCCGAGGGGAGGAGACCCAGTACTTC. It codes for CASSYVGRSRGEETQYF.

The chain is built from TRBV10-2 and TRBJ1-2; D remains unclear. V was cut by 0 bases and J by 3 bases, with 8 bases left in between. This CDR3 has 14 amino acids. CDR1 is WSHSY, CDR2 SAAADI, per germline. CDR3 sequence reads: CASSESWTDYGYTF. CDR3 nucleotides: TGCGCCAGCAGTGAGTCGTGGACGGACTATGGCTACACCTTC.

The rearrangement joins TRBV6-5 to TRBJ2-1; 11 bases map to TRBD1. There are 15 residues in the CDR3. The V gene's germline CDR1 is MNHEY and CDR2 SVGAGI. The V gene end was trimmed by 6 bases and the J gene end by 5 bases; junction bases not matched to a gene: 6. The CDR3 spells CASRVDRGQHNEQFF. In DNA, the CDR3 is TGTGCCAGCAGGGTGGACAGGGGGCAACACAATGAGCAGTTCTTC.

The J gene is TRBJ2-2, the V gene TRBV3-1 (or the pseudogene TRBV3-2), with TRBD1 matching over 8 bases. J was trimmed by 6 bases and V by 4 bases; bases with no gene match: 4. The V gene's germline CDR1 is LGHDT and CDR2 YNNKEL (reference sequence). CDR3 length: 14 amino acids. The CDR3 sequence: CASSPRTGSGELFF. For the CDR3, the DNA is TGTGCCAGCAGCCCCCGGACAGGGTCCGGGGAGCTGTTTTTT.

V is TRBV5-1 and J is TRBJ1-3; no firm D call. V lost 3 bases and J 2 bases, leaving 12 bases between the germline ends. This CDR3 is 15 amino acids long. CDR1 is SGHRS and CDR2 is YFSETQ in the germline V gene. The CDR3 sequence: CASSSRGVTGNTIYF. CDR3 nucleotides: TGCGCCAGCAGCTCCCGCGGGGTCACTGGAAACACCATATATTTT.

J is TRBJ1-4 and V is TRBV19; 8 bases line up with TRBD1. The trim removed 3 bases at V and 0 bases at J, leaving 9 bases unmatched. The germline V gene has CDR1 LNHDA and CDR2 SQIVND (reference sequence). This CDR3 comprises 18 residues. CDR3 region: CASSMRRPGGTTNEKLFF. For the CDR3, the DNA is TGTGCCAGTAGTATGAGGCGGCCAGGGGGCACAACTAATGAAAAACTGTTTTTT. Together with reference TRBV19 and TRBJ1-4, the CDR3 gives the full variable domain: DGGITQSPKYLFRKEGQNVTLSCEQNLNHDAMYWYRQDPGQGLRLIYYSQIVNDFQKGDIAEGYSVSREKKESFPLTVTSAQKNPTAFYLCASSMRRPGGTTNEKLFFGSGTQLSVL.

The chain recombines TRBV6-5 with TRBJ1-2, with a tentative D call TRBD1 (6 bases). Deletions cut 2 bases from V and 6 bases from J, with 10 bases between. CDR3 length: 13 residues. Germline V gives CDR1 MNHEY, CDR2 SVGAGI. CDR3 in amino acids: CASSYRGVHGYTF. CDR3 sequence (DNA): TGTGCCAGCAGTTACAGGGGGGTCCATGGCTACACCTTC.

The rearrangement links TRBV7-9 to TRBJ2-7; TRBD1 aligns across 9 bases. CDR1 SEHNR and CDR2 FQNEAQ come from the germline V gene (reference sequence). CDR3 size: 13 residues. The junction had 3 bases not matched to a gene; V was cut back by 4 bases and J by 5 bases. Here the CDR3 reads CASSWTGDNEQYF. The CDR3 DNA reads as TGTGCCAGCAGCTGGACAGGGGACAACGAGCAGTACTTC.

V is TRBV19 and J is TRBJ2-2; D possibly corresponds to TRBD2 (6 bases). The CDR3 loop spans 16 amino acids. Per germline, CDR1 LNHDA and CDR2 SQIVND (reference sequence). V was shortened by 8 bases and J by 0 bases, with 16 bases between the two germline ends. The CDR3 coding sequence is TGTGCCAGTCGGTTCAGCGGGCTAACGAACACCGGGGAGCTGTTTTTT. Amino acids: CASRFSGLTNTGELFF.

The chain has TRBV7-9 and TRBJ2-7; 7 positions match TRBD1. J gave up 0 bases and V 10 bases, and 9 bases lay outside the gene matches. The germline CDR1 and CDR2 sequences are SEHNR and FQNEAQ (reference sequence). CDR3 length: 14 amino acids. CDR3 in amino acids: CAIGDRESSYEQYF. CDR3 nucleotides: TGTGCCATAGGGGACAGAGAGAGCTCCTACGAGCAGTACTTC. Full variable domain (remainder filled in from reference TRBV7-9 and TRBJ2-7): DTGVSQNPRHKITKRGQNVTFRCDPISEHNRLYWYRQTLGQGPEFLTYFQNEAQLEKSRLLSDRFSAERPKGSFSTLEIQRTEQGDSAMYLCAIGDRESSYEQYFGPGTRLTVT.

V usage is TRBV30 and J usage is TRBJ1-2; 12 nucleotides agree with TRBD1. This CDR3 spans 14 amino acids. The germline V gene encodes CDR1 GTSNPN and CDR2 SVGIG (reference sequence). The ends lost 3 bases at V and 4 bases at J; junction bases unmatched: 3. CDR3 DNA sequence: TGTGCCTGGAGCCGGGACAGGGGGCTCTATGGCTACACCTTC. Encoded protein: CAWSRDRGLYGYTF.

The chain combines TRBV3-1 (or the pseudogene TRBV3-2) with TRBJ1-1; D call uncertain. The CDR3 extends over 15 amino acids. Trimming took off 1 base at V and 7 bases at J, with 16 bases between the two ends. Germline values: CDR1 LGHDT, CDR2 YNNKEL (reference sequence). CDR3 amino acids: CASSQVTGRTLEAFF. The CDR3 bases are TGTGCCAGCAGCCAAGTTACCGGGAGAACCCTTGAAGCTTTCTTT.

V usage is TRBV28 and J usage is TRBJ1-2; weak D call: TRBD1 (6 bases). The CDR3 sequence is 13 residues long. CDR1 MDHEN and CDR2 SYDVKM come from the germline V gene. V was shortened by 5 bases and J by 4 bases, with 11 bases between the two germline ends. The CDR3 here is CASSGDTTYGYTF. The CDR3 DNA reads TGTGCCAGCAGTGGGGACACTACCTATGGCTACACCTTC.

The rearrangement joins TRBV7-9 to TRBJ1-1; maybe TRBD1 (5 bases). Trimming pared 1 base from V and 1 base from J, leaving 16 bases between. The germline V gene has CDR1 SEHNR and CDR2 FQNEAQ (reference sequence). The CDR3 extends over 17 amino acids. The CDR3 region is CASSLDYRPKGNTEAFF. The CDR3 region has the DNA TGTGCCAGCAGCTTAGACTACAGGCCGAAGGGGAACACTGAAGCTTTCTTT.

The chain has TRBV10-3 and TRBJ2-5, with TRBD2 matching over 14 bases. With V trimmed by 10 bases and J by 6 bases, 7 bases remained unmatched. The CDR3 is made up of 14 amino acids. Germline lookup yields CDR1 ENHRY and CDR2 SYGVKD. The CDR3 nucleotides are TGTGCCACCGGACTAGCGGGGGGTAATAAGACCCAGTACTTC. Protein product: CATGLAGGNKTQYF.

This clone was seen more than once but under ten times. V and J are TRBV5-1 and TRBJ2-1; D may be TRBD1 (5 bases). The CDR3 totals 17 residues. Trimming took off 1 base at V and 6 bases at J, with 20 bases between the two ends. Germline assignment: CDR1 SGHRS and CDR2 YFSETQ. Here the CDR3 DNA reads TGCGCCAGCAGCTTGTCGTTGGCGGCAGGGTTAGGCAATGAGCAGTTCTTC. Translation gives CASSLSLAAGLGNEQFF.

This clone was picked up one time. The rearrangement uses TRBV6-5 and TRBJ2-2, with unresolved D. V was clipped by 0 bases and J by 9 bases, with 14 bases between them. CDR3 length: 15 residues. The germline gives CDR1 MNHEY, CDR2 SVGAGI. This CDR3 is CASSYSNKGRRELFF. DNA of the CDR3: TGTGCCAGCAGTTACTCGAATAAGGGTCGGCGGGAGCTGTTTTTT.

This sequence joins TRBV6-5 and TRBJ2-1, with 7 bases that match TRBD1. J gave up 2 bases and V 6 bases, and 4 bases lay outside the gene matches. Looked up from germline, CDR1 is MNHEY and CDR2 is SVGAGI. The CDR3 has 14 residues. For the CDR3, the DNA is TGTGCCAGCAGGGGGGACAGCCCCTACAATGAGCAGTTCTTC. Its protein is CASRGDSPYNEQFF.

This chain links TRBV6-5 with TRBJ1-1; 9 bases fit TRBD1. J was trimmed by 1 base and V by 8 bases; bases with no gene match: 8. The V gene's germline CDR1 is MNHEY and CDR2 SVGAGI. This CDR3 spans 15 amino acids. The CDR3 spells CASGRTGVGNTEAFF. CDR3 nucleotide sequence: TGTGCCAGCGGCCGGACAGGGGTAGGGAACACTGAAGCTTTCTTT.

The chain couples TRBV15 to TRBJ1-4, with 9 nucleotides matching TRBD1. V was pared by 5 bases and J by 0 bases, with 4 bases of the junction left unmatched. CDR1 is LNHNV and CDR2 is YYDKDF in the germline V gene (reference sequence). The CDR3 consists of 16 residues. The CDR3 spells CATSGQGRATNEKLFF. In nucleotides, the CDR3 is TGTGCCACCAGCGGACAGGGGAGAGCAACTAATGAAAAACTGTTTTTT.

This chain uses TRBV19 with TRBJ1-1; TRBD1 is a possible D gene (6 bases). The V gene lost 3 bases and the J gene lost 1 base, with 12 bases spanning the gap. This CDR3 is built from 15 residues. Germline CDR1 and CDR2: LNHDA and SQIVND (reference sequence). CDR3 DNA: TGTGCCAGTAGTATGGGGGCGGTCAGGAACACTGAAGCTTTCTTT. The encoded protein is CASSMGAVRNTEAFF.

The chain joins TRBV5-1 to TRBJ1-1, with TRBD1 identical over 8 bases. The CDR3 has 17 residues. CDR1 and CDR2 from the germline V gene are SGHRS and YFSETQ. V was clipped by 0 bases and J by 1 base; unmatched bases: 8. The CDR3: CASSLVRSGGPNTEAFF. The CDR3 nucleotides read TGCGCCAGCAGCTTGGTTAGGTCAGGGGGCCCGAACACTGAAGCTTTCTTT. The whole variable domain, remainder taken from reference TRBV5-1 and TRBJ1-1, is KAGVTQTPRYLIKTRGQQVTLSCSPISGHRSVSWYQQTPGQGLQFLFEYFSETQRNKGNFPGRFSGRQFSNSRSEMNVSTLELGDSALYLCASSLVRSGGPNTEAFFGQGTRLTVV.

The count of this clone is one. The chain couples TRBV4-2 to TRBJ2-1, with 8 bases lining up with TRBD2. CDR1 LGHNA and CDR2 YNFKEQ come from the germline V gene. V shed 7 bases and J 0 bases; nucleotides not matched to a gene: 11. CDR3 length: 17 amino acids. The CDR3 nucleotides read TGTGCCAGCACCCTGAGCGGGGGCGCGAGCTCCTACAATGAGCAGTTCTTC. Its protein is CASTLSGGASSYNEQFF.

This rearrangement joins TRBV28 to TRBJ2-5; 12 positions match TRBD1. The CDR3 totals 13 residues. The junction had 3 bases not matched to a gene; V was cut back by 8 bases and J by 5 bases. Per germline, CDR1 MDHEN and CDR2 SYDVKM. The CDR3 protein is CASGTGGEETQYF. CDR3 bases: TGTGCCAGCGGGACAGGGGGCGAGGAGACCCAGTACTTC. The variable domain in full, completed from reference TRBV28 and TRBJ2-5, reads DVKVTQSSRYLVKRTGEKVFLECVQDMDHENMFWYRQDPGLGLRLIYFSYDVKMKEKGDIPEGYSVSREKKERFSLILESASTNQTSMYLCASGTGGEETQYFGPGTRLLVL.

This clone is a singleton in its sample. The chain combines TRBV30 with TRBJ1-5; 7 bases line up with TRBD1. After removal of 8 bases from V and 0 bases from J, the junction contained 7 bases not matched to a gene. CDR1 and CDR2 from the germline V gene are GTSNPN and SVGIG (reference sequence). This CDR3 spans 14 amino acids. The CDR3, as DNA: TGTGCCCTATCCAGGGACAGTAGCAATCAGCCCCAGCATTTT. This translates into CALSRDSSNQPQHF.

V gene TRBV4-1 combines with J gene TRBJ1-4; a possible D gene is TRBD1 (6 bases). The CDR3 is made up of 15 amino acids. Germline CDR1 and CDR2: MGHRA and YSYEKL. The ends were cut back, 0 bases at V and 1 base at J, with 6 bases in the middle. This chain's CDR3 is CASSQDRGTNEKLFF. In DNA form, the CDR3 reads TGCGCCAGCAGCCAAGACAGGGGAACTAATGAAAAACTGTTTTTT.

The CDR3 DNA follows: TGCGCCAGCAGCTTGGGTGGTGGACTAGCGAAACTCACAGATACGCAGTATTTT. This codes for CASSLGGGLAKLTDTQYF. This sequence joins TRBV5-1 and TRBJ2-3; TRBD2 agrees at 9 bases. V trimming: 0 bases; J trimming: 2 bases; junction bases outside the gene matches: 10. This CDR3 has 18 amino acids. Germline assignment: CDR1 SGHRS and CDR2 YFSETQ.